These 22 T cell receptor beta chains came from one sample sequenced in a study of blood T cell repertoires in COVID-19. TCRdb keeps only in-frame clones here, not all; method: immunoSEQ multiplex PCR. The data show 140,000 or so clones, around 82% seen once. The specimen sequenced was peripheral blood. The source is a human donor in a cohort sampled during active COVID-19.

V and J are TRBV16 and TRBJ2-3; D may be TRBD1 (5 bases). The CDR3 loop spans 15 amino acids. V was clipped by 1 base and J by 2 bases, with 10 bases between them. Looked up from germline, CDR1 is KGHSY and CDR2 is FQNENV. DNA for the CDR3: TGTGCCAGCAGCCAATGGTCAGGACACACAGATACGCAGTATTTT. This codes for CASSQWSGHTDTQYF.

V is TRBV5-1 and J is TRBJ1-4, with 7 bases aligning to TRBD1. The CDR3 contains 14 residues. The V gene end was trimmed by 5 bases and the J gene end by 4 bases; junction bases not matched to a gene: 5. In germline, CDR1 is SGHRS, CDR2 YFSETQ. The CDR3 region is CASRPGQRNEKLFF. For the CDR3, the DNA is TGCGCCAGCAGACCGGGACAGCGTAATGAAAAACTGTTTTTT.

This chain uses TRBV5-5 with TRBJ1-4, with D perhaps matching TRBD1 (5 bases). V was cut by 1 base and J by 3 bases, with 7 bases left in between. The CDR3 consists of 14 residues. In germline, CDR1 is SGHKS, CDR2 YYEKEE (reference sequence). The CDR3 sequence: CASSLTGPNEKLFF. CDR3 bases: TGTGCCAGCAGCTTGACAGGACCTAATGAAAAACTGTTTTTT.

The table lists this clone with a count of one. V usage is TRBV7-9 and J usage is TRBJ1-2, with TRBD1 as a possible D gene (6 bases). Per germline, CDR1 SEHNR and CDR2 FQNEAQ (reference sequence). The CDR3 covers 17 residues. V dropped 1 base and J dropped 4 bases, with 19 bases sitting between them. Here the CDR3 reads CASSLGGGRLSLYGYTF. DNA for the CDR3: TGTGCCAGCAGCTTAGGGGGGGGGCGGCTCTCCCTCTATGGCTACACCTTC.

The chain is built from TRBV28 and TRBJ2-3; D is perhaps TRBD1 (6 bases). Germline V gives CDR1 MDHEN, CDR2 SYDVKM. With 4 bases removed from V and 0 bases from J, the gap between germline ends came to 11 bases. This CDR3 is 15 amino acids long. This CDR3 is CASSYEGESTDTQYF. The CDR3 DNA is TGTGCCAGCAGTTACGAGGGGGAGAGCACAGATACGCAGTATTTT.

This chain connects TRBV7-3 to TRBJ2-5, with 7 bases matching TRBD2. CDR3 length: 15 amino acids. Germline assignment: CDR1 SGHTA and CDR2 FQGTGA. Unmatched junction bases numbered 8, after V lost 5 bases and J lost 2 bases. CDR3 protein: CASSPSPGGQETQYF. CDR3 nucleotides: TGTGCCAGCAGCCCATCTCCGGGGGGACAAGAGACCCAGTACTTC.

The rearrangement links TRBV5-6 to TRBJ1-6, with TRBD1 matching over 11 bases. V dropped 4 bases and J dropped 8; count of bases not matched to a gene: 5. This CDR3 is 15 amino acids long. The germline CDR1 and CDR2 sequences are SGHDT and YYEEEE. CDR3 sequence (DNA): TGTGCCAGCAGCCAGGGACAGGGGGTTGATTCACCCCTCCACTTT. Residues: CASSQGQGVDSPLHF.

The chain has TRBV27 and TRBJ2-7, with D perhaps matching TRBD1 (5 bases). V lost 3 bases and J 7 bases, leaving 16 bases between the germline ends. Germline V lookup: CDR1 MNHEY, CDR2 SMNVEV (reference sequence). The CDR3 is 14 amino acids. CDR3: CASSFRSGSREQYF. The CDR3, as DNA: TGTGCCAGCAGTTTTAGGTCAGGGTCGAGGGAGCAGTACTTC.

The J gene is TRBJ2-7, the V gene TRBV9; D not resolved. The V gene's germline CDR1 is SGDLS and CDR2 YYNGEE. V lost 2 bases and J lost 1, with 7 bases in between. The CDR3 has 13 residues. CDR3 sequence (DNA): TGTGCCAGCAGCGTCGAGGATTCCTACGAGCAGTACTTC. It yields the protein CASSVEDSYEQYF.

This clone has just one count. This chain joins TRBV28 and TRBJ1-5, with 7 bases aligning to TRBD1. The CDR3 runs 13 residues. The germline gives CDR1 MDHEN, CDR2 SYDVKM. J gave up 1 base and V 6 bases, and 0 bases lay outside the gene matches. The chain's CDR3 is CASRTGSNQPQHF. The CDR3 DNA is TGTGCCAGCAGGACAGGGAGCAATCAGCCCCAGCATTTT.

This clone has a single count. This chain uses TRBV5-1 with TRBJ1-4, with D possibly being TRBD1 (5 bases). Trimming took 2 bases from V and 8 from J, leaving 13 bases between them. CDR1 and CDR2 from the germline V gene are SGHRS and YFSETQ. The CDR3 loop spans 14 amino acids. CDR3 residues: CASSFSGRKEKLFF. In DNA, the CDR3 is TGCGCCAGCAGCTTCTCAGGGAGGAAGGAAAAACTGTTTTTT.

This clone was seen once. The V and J genes are TRBV6-5 and TRBJ1-5, with 7 bases matching TRBD1. The V gene's germline CDR1 is MNHEY and CDR2 SVGAGI. The V gene end was trimmed by 4 bases and the J gene end by 1 base; junction bases not matched to a gene: 4. CDR3 size: 15 residues. The CDR3 DNA reads as TGTGCCAGCAGTTCACAACAGGGGAGCAATCAGCCCCAGCATTTT. Translated, it gives CASSSQQGSNQPQHF.

J is TRBJ2-7 and V is TRBV3-1 (or the pseudogene TRBV3-2); D ambiguous. CDR1 and CDR2 from the germline V gene are LGHDT and YNNKEL (reference sequence). Trimming cost V 3 bases and J 4 bases, with 7 bases left between them. The CDR3 consists of 12 residues. This chain's CDR3 is CASSHDEYEQYF. In DNA, the CDR3 is TGTGCCAGCAGCCATGATGAGTACGAGCAGTACTTC.

DNA of the CDR3: TGTGCCAGCAGTGAGCCGACTAGGATTATGGGAGGCTACACCTTC. Amino acid sequence: CASSEPTRIMGGYTF. The chain joins TRBV2 to TRBJ1-2, with no clear D. The CDR3 consists of 15 residues. Deletions cut 3 bases from V and 8 bases from J, with 19 bases between. Per the germline V gene, CDR1 is SNHLY and CDR2 is FYNNEI. Full variable domain (missing parts from reference TRBV2 and TRBJ1-2): EPEVTQTPSHQVTQMGQEVILRCVPISNHLYFYWYRQILGQKVEFLVSFYNNEISEKSEIFDDQFSVERPDGSNFTLKIRSTKLEDSAMYFCASSEPTRIMGGYTFGSGTRLTVV.

This chain joins TRBV10-3 and TRBJ2-1, with 7 bases matching TRBD1. CDR3 size: 17 residues. Germline loops: CDR1 ENHRY, CDR2 SYGVKD. The trim removed 6 bases at V and 0 bases at J, leaving 11 bases unmatched. CDR3 sequence: CAIRVQTGTASYNEQFF. CDR3 sequence (DNA): TGTGCCATCAGGGTTCAAACCGGGACAGCCTCCTACAATGAGCAGTTCTTC.

This chain links TRBV5-4 with TRBJ1-1; D gene unclear. The V end was cut by 4 bases, the J end by 1 base, with 14 bases between. CDR3 length equals 15 residues. The germline V gene has CDR1 SGHNT and CDR2 YYREEE (reference sequence). The CDR3 DNA sequence: TGTGCCAGCAGCGTTGGAGCGGGCAGGAACACTGAAGCTTTCTTT. It yields the protein CASSVGAGRNTEAFF.

The DNA for the CDR3 is TGTGCCAGCAGCCTACAGGGCTACAATCAGCCCCAGCATTTT. Protein sequence: CASSLQGYNQPQHF. V and J are TRBV3-1 (or the pseudogene TRBV3-2) and TRBJ1-5; possibly TRBD1 for D (6 bases). With 4 bases removed from V and 3 bases from J, the gap between germline ends came to 10 bases. This CDR3 is built from 14 residues. Germline V CDR1 and CDR2: LGHDT, YNNKEL (reference sequence).

This clone is a singleton in its sample. This chain connects TRBV27 to TRBJ1-4; 9 bases fit TRBD1. Looked up from germline, CDR1 is MNHEY and CDR2 is SMNVEV (reference sequence). J gave up 7 bases and V 5 bases, and 8 bases lay outside the gene matches. This CDR3 contains 15 residues. The chain's CDR3 is CASSRSGTGFEKLFF. The DNA for the CDR3 is TGTGCCAGCAGTAGGTCCGGGACAGGGTTTGAAAAACTGTTTTTT.

This clone was picked up a small number of times. This sample also contains other DNA sequences that code for the same CDR3. This chain connects TRBV12-5 to TRBJ2-3, with D unresolved. V lost 4 bases and J lost 1, with 6 bases in between. Germline V gene sequence: CDR1 LGHNT, CDR2 FRNRAP. This CDR3 has 13 residues. CDR3 loop: CASGSSGTDTQYF. The CDR3 DNA reads as TGTGCTAGTGGTTCCTCCGGCACAGATACGCAGTATTTT.

This clone was counted once. The chain combines TRBV5-1 with TRBJ2-7; 7 positions match TRBD1. Germline values: CDR1 SGHRS, CDR2 YFSETQ. Losses at the gene ends were 4 bases for V and 0 bases for J; bases not matched to a gene: 4. This CDR3 has 14 amino acids. The CDR3 coding sequence is TGCGCCAGCAGCGCGACAGGGAGCTCCTACGAGCAGTACTTC. This gives the protein CASSATGSSYEQYF.

The rearrangement joins TRBV2 to TRBJ2-1; possibly TRBD2 for D (6 bases). There are 17 residues in the CDR3. Germline assignment: CDR1 SNHLY and CDR2 FYNNEI. The V gene lost 6 bases and the J gene lost 4 bases, with 22 bases spanning the gap. The CDR3 region has the DNA TGTGCCAGCAGCCCCACCCCGGGACTCATAAAGTACAATGAGCAGTTCTTC. Protein product: CASSPTPGLIKYNEQFF.

The chain carries TRBV14 and TRBJ2-3; 11 nucleotides agree with TRBD1. J gave up 3 bases and V 2 bases, and 4 bases lay outside the gene matches. The CDR3 has 16 residues. In germline, CDR1 is SGHDN, CDR2 FVKESK. The CDR3 loop is CASSQWGQGVTDTQYF. DNA of the CDR3: TGTGCCAGCAGCCAATGGGGACAGGGGGTGACAGATACGCAGTATTTT.